This T cell receptor beta chain came from a study of Tregs in tolerant kidney transplant recipients. With 0 bases removed from V and 3 bases from J, the gap between germline ends came to 11 bases. CDR3 length: 15 residues. Germline loops: CDR1 LGHNA, CDR2 YNFKEQ. Clones were sequenced by immunoSEQ multiplex PCR, and TCRdb holds only the in-frame ones, with some missing. Among tens of thousands of clones listed, roughly nine tenths were seen once. The rearrangement uses TRBV4-2 and TRBJ1-1; D unresolved. The source of this sequence is a human donor in good health. Sequencing was done on a sample of CD8+ T cells from blood. CDR3 in DNA: TGTGCCAGCAGCCAAGAAAGGGTAGGGTACACTGAAGCTTTCTTT. Protein sequence: CASSQERVGYTEAFF.